These 20 T cell receptor beta chains came from one sample sequenced in a study of blood T cell repertoires in COVID-19. Data came from immunoSEQ multiplex PCR; TCRdb stores just in-frame clones and leaves some out. Among 150,000 to 200,000 clones, around 90% were seen once, and the ten largest hold roughly a sixth. Sequencing was performed on peripheral blood. These receptors all come from a man between 60 and 75 years old with active or convalescent COVID-19.

CDR3 sequence: CASSPQMGQGAPREVNTEAFF. DNA of the CDR3: TGTGCCAGCTCACCACAGATGGGACAGGGGGCGCCCCGGGAGGTGAACACTGAAGCTTTCTTT. V usage is TRBV18 and J usage is TRBJ1-1; 12 nucleotides match TRBD1. Germline assignment: CDR1 KGHSH and CDR2 LQKENI. V lost 1 base, J lost 0 bases, and 15 bases stayed unmatched. This CDR3 region has 21 residues.

The rearrangement joins TRBV9 to TRBJ1-1; the D gene is possibly TRBD1 (5 bases). The length of the CDR3 is 14 residues. CDR1 and CDR2 from the germline V gene are SGDLS and YYNGEE. V lost 3 bases to trimming and J lost 1 base, with 10 bases between them. The CDR3 bases are TGTGCCAGCAGCGGCGGGACGCCGAACACTGAAGCTTTCTTT. As protein: CASSGGTPNTEAFF.

V is TRBV18 and J is TRBJ1-1, with 7 bases that match TRBD1. The V segment lost 4 bases and the J segment 2 bases; nucleotides outside the gene matches: 10. The CDR3 loop spans 16 amino acids. The germline CDR1 and CDR2 sequences are KGHSH and LQKENI. The CDR3 sequence is CASSLTTTGRNTEAFF. CDR3 DNA sequence: TGTGCCAGCTCACTTACGACGACAGGGCGAAACACTGAAGCTTTCTTT.

The CDR3 region is CASSLARQGTGYTF. As DNA, the CDR3 is TGTGCCAGCAGCTTAGCCAGACAGGGGACTGGCTACACCTTC. The rearrangement links TRBV11-2 to TRBJ1-2; 8 positions match TRBD1. The CDR3 runs 14 residues. V gave up 1 base and J gave up 7 bases; unmatched junction bases: 5. Germline CDR1 and CDR2: SGHAT and FQNNGV. The full variable domain, completed using reference TRBV11-2 and TRBJ1-2, is EAGVAQSPRYKIIEKRQSVAFWCNPISGHATLYWYQQILGQGPKLLIQFQNNGVVDDSQLPKDRFSAERLKGVDSTLKIQPAKLEDSAVYLCASSLARQGTGYTFGSGTRLTVV.

The chain combines TRBV19 with TRBJ2-7, with TRBD2 matching 9 bases. CDR1 and CDR2 (germline): LNHDA, SQIVND (reference sequence). CDR3 size: 17 residues. Unmatched junction bases numbered 11, after V lost 3 bases and J lost 2 bases. CDR3 protein: CASSILGAGGPAYEQYF. The CDR3 region has the DNA TGTGCCAGTAGTATCCTGGGGGCGGGAGGGCCGGCCTACGAGCAGTACTTC. Complete variable domain (other parts from reference TRBV19 and TRBJ2-7): DGGITQSPKYLFRKEGQNVTLSCEQNLNHDAMYWYRQDPGQGLRLIYYSQIVNDFQKGDIAEGYSVSREKKESFPLTVTSAQKNPTAFYLCASSILGAGGPAYEQYFGPGTRLTVT.

This clone appeared once. The chain carries TRBV7-8 and TRBJ1-3; no clear D. Germline lookup yields CDR1 SGHVS and CDR2 FQNEAQ. CDR3 length: 15 amino acids. Trimming removed 4 bases from V and 0 bases from J, with 10 bases in between. DNA for the CDR3: TGTGCCAGCAGCTCCTGGGCCCTCTCTGGAAACACCATATATTTT. It is translated as CASSSWALSGNTIYF.

The V call is TRBV30, the J call TRBJ2-5; 7 nucleotides line up with TRBD2. The CDR3 is 13 amino acids. In germline, CDR1 is GTSNPN, CDR2 SVGIG (reference sequence). V shed 4 bases and J 5 bases; nucleotides not matched to a gene: 7. The CDR3: CAWNKNGGETQYF. DNA of the CDR3: TGTGCCTGGAATAAGAACGGGGGGGAGACCCAGTACTTC.

The rearrangement uses TRBV18 and TRBJ1-4, with D perhaps TRBD1 (5 bases). Germline CDR1 KGHSH, CDR2 LQKENI. Trimming left V 2 bases short and J 4 bases short, with 14 bases between. The CDR3 sequence is 16 residues long. CDR3 sequence (DNA): TGTGCCAGCTCACCAAACCCGGGCCAGGGTAATGAAAAACTGTTTTTT. Translating it yields CASSPNPGQGNEKLFF.

This clone was seen a handful of times. V gene TRBV6-5 combines with J gene TRBJ2-7; D is possibly TRBD1 (6 bases). The germline V gene has CDR1 MNHEY and CDR2 SVGAGI. The CDR3 sequence is 15 residues long. Trimming cost V 5 bases and J 1 base, with 15 bases left between them. This chain's CDR3 is CASSQASQGSYEQYF. DNA for the CDR3: TGTGCCAGCAGTCAGGCCTCACAGGGATCCTACGAGCAGTACTTC.

The chain combines TRBV10-3 with TRBJ2-1; 10 bases match TRBD2. Germline CDR1 ENHRY, CDR2 SYGVKD. The trim removed 6 bases at V and 7 bases at J, leaving 3 bases unmatched. The CDR3 sequence is 13 residues long. In DNA form, the CDR3 reads TGTGCCATCAGGGCTAGCGGGAGTAATGAGCAGTTCTTC. Amino acid sequence: CAIRASGSNEQFF.

V usage is TRBV7-8 and J usage is TRBJ1-2; D is ambiguous. There are 12 residues in the CDR3. The V and J ends lost 5 bases and 6 bases respectively, with 10 bases between them. CDR1 and CDR2 (germline): SGHVS, FQNEAQ. The CDR3 spells CASSPIVHGYTF. In DNA, the CDR3 is TGTGCCAGCAGCCCAATAGTCCATGGCTACACCTTC.

This sequence joins TRBV7-2 and TRBJ2-2; 11 bases agree with TRBD2. Germline lookup yields CDR1 SGHTA and CDR2 FQGNSA. V trimming: 5 bases; J trimming: 0 bases; junction bases outside the gene matches: 5. This CDR3 contains 17 residues. CDR3 region: CASSRGLAVTNTGELFF. The CDR3 region has the DNA TGTGCCAGCAGCCGGGGACTAGCGGTAACGAACACCGGGGAGCTGTTTTTT.

V gene TRBV9 combines with J gene TRBJ2-3, with 7 bases matching TRBD1. With V trimmed by 4 bases and J by 2 bases, 10 bases remained unmatched. The CDR3 totals 16 residues. Germline V lookup: CDR1 SGDLS, CDR2 YYNGEE. CDR3 amino acids: CASSQRQGRTTDTQYF. DNA for the CDR3: TGTGCCAGCAGCCAACGACAGGGTAGGACCACAGATACGCAGTATTTT.

In its sample, this clone was seen a few times. The chain recombines TRBV12-5 with TRBJ1-1; 8 bases map to TRBD1. This CDR3 is built from 14 residues. Unmatched junction bases numbered 6, after V lost 4 bases and J lost 5 bases. Germline V lookup: CDR1 LGHNT, CDR2 FRNRAP. CDR3: CASGSTGGKTEAFF. CDR3 in DNA: TGTGCTAGTGGTTCAACAGGGGGTAAGACTGAAGCTTTCTTT.

This chain joins TRBV5-1 and TRBJ2-3; 11 positions agree with TRBD2. Germline CDR1 and CDR2: SGHRS and YFSETQ. J was trimmed by 0 bases and V by 7 bases; bases with no gene match: 7. The CDR3 runs to 16 residues. CDR3 region: CASSPGTSGSTDTQYF. CDR3 bases: TGCGCCAGCTCCCCCGGGACTAGCGGTAGCACAGATACGCAGTATTTT.

This chain joins TRBV5-1 and TRBJ1-6; no clear D. V was shortened by 5 bases and J by 3 bases, with 9 bases between the two germline ends. This CDR3 spans 14 amino acids. The germline gives CDR1 SGHRS, CDR2 YFSETQ. The CDR3 is CASRIQNYNSPLHF. CDR3 sequence (DNA): TGCGCCAGCAGGATACAGAACTATAATTCACCCCTCCACTTT.

In DNA, the CDR3 is TGCGCCAGCAACCCGGGACAGGGTACTTATAGTGGCTACACCTTC. Translating gives CASNPGQGTYSGYTF. The chain combines TRBV5-1 with TRBJ1-2, with TRBD1 identical over 9 bases. The trim removed 6 bases at V and 7 bases at J, leaving 13 bases unmatched. This CDR3 is built from 15 residues. Looked up from germline, CDR1 is SGHRS and CDR2 is YFSETQ.

The rearrangement joins TRBV5-1 to TRBJ1-3; D is perhaps TRBD1 (5 bases). The germline V gene encodes CDR1 SGHRS and CDR2 YFSETQ. The CDR3 sequence is 16 residues long. Deletions cut 0 bases from V and 4 bases from J, with 14 bases between. CDR3 sequence (DNA): TGCGCCAGCAGCTTGGCCGATCAGGGCGCAGGAAACACCATATATTTT. Translating it yields CASSLADQGAGNTIYF. The variable domain in full, completed from reference TRBV5-1 and TRBJ1-3, reads KAGVTQTPRYLIKTRGQQVTLSCSPISGHRSVSWYQQTPGQGLQFLFEYFSETQRNKGNFPGRFSGRQFSNSRSEMNVSTLELGDSALYLCASSLADQGAGNTIYFGEGSWLTVV.

This chain joins TRBV11-2 and TRBJ2-1; 13 bases map to TRBD2. Trimming at V came to 8 bases and at J to 5 bases, leaving 15 bases not matched to a gene. Germline CDR1 reads SGHAT; CDR2 reads FQNNGV. The CDR3 totals 18 residues. CDR3 protein: CASYPIPGLAGKDNEQFF. CDR3 nucleotides: TGTGCCAGCTACCCTATCCCGGGACTAGCGGGGAAAGACAATGAGCAGTTCTTC.

This clone was recorded a few times. This rearrangement joins TRBV13 to TRBJ2-7, with TRBD2 matching 8 bases. The CDR3 sequence is 12 residues long. V dropped 7 bases and J dropped 6; count of bases not matched to a gene: 5. The germline CDR1 and CDR2 sequences are PRHDT and FYEKMQ (reference sequence). The CDR3 coding sequence is TGTGCCAGCAACCGGGGGGGCCCCGAGCAGTACTTC. Amino acid sequence: CASNRGGPEQYF.